These 13 T cell receptor beta chains originate from one sample sequenced in a study of T cells after yellow fever vaccination. In TCRdb, the 5' RACE reads were re-called with MiXCR into one record per CDR3 protein. The sample consists of 170,000 or so distinct CDR3 sequences, around 8.5% of them appearing once. This material consisted of CD8+ T cells sorted from PBMCs, taken 45 days after the yellow fever booster vaccination. The receptors here all came from a man aged 18 to 30 who received the YFV17D yellow fever vaccine.

The rearrangement links TRBV6-2 or TRBV6-3 to TRBJ1-5; a weak D match, TRBD1 (5 bases). Trimming cost V 5 bases and J 0 bases, with 8 bases left between them. CDR1 is MNHEY, CDR2 SVGEGT, per germline. The length of the CDR3 is 14 residues. The CDR3 coding sequence is TGTGCCAGCAGTGGGACCTATAGCAATCAGCCCCAGCATTTT. This sequence encodes CASSGTYSNQPQHF.

This clonotype was detected a few times. The chain combines TRBV14 with TRBJ1-3; 7 positions match TRBD1. Germline V gene lookup returns CDR1 SGHDN and CDR2 FVKESK. J gave up 0 bases and V 0 bases, and 14 bases lay outside the gene matches. CDR3 length equals 20 residues. The CDR3: CASSQDLAFLGQSSGNTIYF. The CDR3, as DNA: TGTGCCAGCAGCCAAGACCTAGCATTTTTGGGACAGAGCTCTGGAAACACCATATATTTT.

A few counts support this clonotype. This sequence joins TRBV7-3 and TRBJ2-3; 10 bases fit TRBD2. Losses at the gene ends were 0 bases for V and 2 bases for J; bases not matched to a gene: 5. The CDR3 contains 17 residues. The germline CDR1 and CDR2 sequences are SGHTA and FQGTGA. The CDR3 protein is CASSLTLAGGSTDTQYF. In DNA form, the CDR3 reads TGTGCCAGCAGCTTAACGTTAGCGGGGGGCTCCACAGATACGCAGTATTTT.

The chain has TRBV11-3 and TRBJ2-3; D unresolved. The CDR3 is made up of 13 amino acids. The ends were cut back, 2 bases at V and 2 bases at J, with 5 bases in the middle. CDR1 and CDR2 (germline): SGHNT, YENEEA. CDR3 sequence reads: CASSLTNTDTQYF. The CDR3 DNA follows: TGTGCCAGCAGCTTAACTAACACAGATACGCAGTATTTT.

The chain uses TRBV20-1 and TRBJ2-1, with no clear D. The CDR3 has 14 residues. The germline V gene has CDR1 DFQATT and CDR2 SNEGSKA (reference sequence). V lost 1 base and J lost 6, with 13 bases in between. The CDR3 sequence is CSARVYPRGNEQFF. The CDR3 bases are TGCAGTGCTAGAGTCTACCCCCGCGGCAATGAGCAGTTCTTC.

The V gene is TRBV7-6, the J gene TRBJ2-7; D gene unclear. Trimming left V 0 bases short and J 1 base short, with 10 bases between. The CDR3 loop spans 15 amino acids. Germline lookup yields CDR1 SGHVS and CDR2 FNYEAQ. The chain's CDR3 is CASSLAPGRSYEQYF. CDR3 coding DNA: TGTGCCAGCAGCTTAGCACCGGGCCGATCCTACGAGCAGTACTTC.

This clonotype was observed at least ten times. The rearrangement uses TRBV12-5 and TRBJ1-1; TRBD1 might be the D (5 bases). The CDR3 is 14 amino acids. The V end was cut by 6 bases, the J end by 1 base, with 12 bases between. Germline V CDR1 and CDR2: LGHNT, FRNRAP. The CDR3 coding sequence is TGTGCTAGTGGGATAGGGACGGGGAACACTGAAGCTTTCTTT. As protein: CASGIGTGNTEAFF.

This clonotype was found many times. The CDR3: CASSLTSGGARSYNEQFF. The CDR3 nucleotides are TGTGCCAGTAGCCTGACTAGCGGGGGGGCGCGCTCCTACAATGAGCAGTTCTTC. The J gene is TRBJ2-1, the V gene TRBV19; 14 nucleotides agree with TRBD2. CDR1 is LNHDA, CDR2 SQIVND, per germline (reference sequence). The trim removed 6 bases at V and 0 bases at J, leaving 7 bases unmatched. CDR3 length: 18 amino acids.

The chain's CDR3 is CASSQSGAYNEQFF. CDR3 nucleotide sequence: TGCGCCAGCAGCCAATCAGGGGCTTACAATGAGCAGTTCTTC. The V and J genes are TRBV4-3 and TRBJ2-1; tentative D call: TRBD1 (6 bases). This CDR3 spans 14 amino acids. Trimming took 2 bases from V and 4 from J, leaving 9 bases between them. Germline CDR1 LGHNA, CDR2 YSLEER.

This clonotype has only a few counts. V is TRBV27 and J is TRBJ2-5, with 8 nucleotides matching TRBD2. V shed 7 bases, J shed 5 bases, and the junction held 12 bases outside the gene matches. The V gene's germline CDR1 is MNHEY and CDR2 SMNVEV (reference sequence). The CDR3 length is 15 residues. CDR3 protein: CASNFIGLAHETQYF. The CDR3, as DNA: TGTGCCAGCAACTTTATAGGACTAGCCCACGAGACCCAGTACTTC.

This clonotype was found a few times. The V gene is TRBV6-2 or TRBV6-3, the J gene TRBJ1-2; D might be TRBD1 (5 bases). CDR3 size: 11 residues. The V end lost 8 bases, the J end lost 6 bases, and 10 bases lay between the germline ends. Germline lookup yields CDR1 MNHEY and CDR2 SVGEGT. CDR3 DNA sequence: TGTGCCAGCCTCGGGGCTCATGGCTACACCTTC. It codes for CASLGAHGYTF.

J is TRBJ2-7 and V is TRBV6-2 or TRBV6-3, with 7 bases fitting TRBD2. Trimming at V came to 0 bases and at J to 4 bases, leaving 9 bases not matched to a gene. Looked up from germline, CDR1 is MNHEY and CDR2 is SVGEGT. CDR3 length: 16 amino acids. The CDR3 is CASSYSTKGGEYEQYF. CDR3 nucleotides: TGTGCCAGCAGTTACTCCACGAAGGGAGGGGAATACGAGCAGTACTTC.

This clonotype was observed a few times. This rearrangement joins TRBV7-6 to TRBJ2-6, with D possibly TRBD2 on 5 matching bases. The CDR3 loop spans 16 amino acids. CDR1 and CDR2 from the germline V gene are SGHVS and FNYEAQ. The V gene lost 5 bases and the J gene lost 3 bases, with 14 bases spanning the gap. The CDR3 region has the DNA TGTGCCAGCAGCCGAAAAGGCGGGTTTGGGGCCAACGTCCTGACTTTC. Residues: CASSRKGGFGANVLTF.